This TCR beta chain emerged from a study of beta chain features in type 1 diabetes. The study reverse transcribed the entire isolated RNA, so it sequenced expressed TCRB transcripts. Produced via immunoSEQ multiplex PCR; TCRdb's table is partial and in-frame only. The sample lists approximately 470,000 clones, about 32% occurring once. On this clone itself: Antigen unknown. The germline gene is not matched at one end of the junction; a read error may be the cause.

Germline V gene sequence: CDR1 SSHAT, CDR2 FNYEAQ (reference sequence). This CDR3 is built from 14 residues. Study findings and constraints: Small HLA sub-analyses could not settle whether HLA shapes TCRB rearrangement.

This TCR was recovered from a man aged 18 to 35 in good health. The specimen was naive CD4+ T cells from blood. The gene calls are TRBV7-7 and TRBJ2-5; D is perhaps TRBD1 or TRBD2 (5 bases each). As DNA, the CDR3 is TGTGCTAGCAGCTTAGGACACGGAGGAGAGACCCAGTACTTC. Translated, it gives CASSLGHGGETQYF.